Presented here are 12 T cell receptor beta chains from one specimen sequenced in a study of shared T cell receptors in the human thymus. Libraries were prepared by immunoSEQ multiplex PCR; TCRdb keeps only in-frame clonotypes and omits some of them. Of almost 550,000 clones listed, 75% to 80% are singletons. The same data also contributed to another study, on human thymus T cells.

The specimen was thymocytes. The receptors derive from a boy less than two years old with a congenital heart defect.

The CDR3 DNA reads TGTGCCAGCTCACCACCGAAACAGAGCTCCTACAATGAGCAGTTCTTC. It codes for CASSPPKQSSYNEQFF. This chain joins TRBV18 and TRBJ2-1, with no clear D. The germline gives CDR1 KGHSH, CDR2 LQKENI. The germline V and J ends were trimmed by 0 bases and 0 bases, with 9 bases remaining between them. The CDR3 spans 16 residues.

The chain has TRBV28 and TRBJ1-5, with D tentatively TRBD1 (5 bases). V was shortened by 5 bases and J by 2 bases, with 16 bases between the two germline ends. Germline V gene sequence: CDR1 MDHEN, CDR2 SYDVKM. This CDR3 has 16 residues. This CDR3 reads CASSPEGLSGNQPQHF. The CDR3 DNA sequence: TGTGCCAGCAGTCCCGAGGGACTATCGGGCAATCAGCCCCAGCATTTT.

The chain carries TRBV12-5 and TRBJ2-7; D not resolved. CDR1 and CDR2 from the germline V gene are LGHNT and FRNRAP. V was clipped by 7 bases and J by 2 bases, with 9 bases between them. The CDR3 runs to 12 residues. CDR3: CASVRRAYEQYF. In nucleotides, the CDR3 is TGTGCTAGTGTCCGGAGAGCCTACGAGCAGTACTTC.

The chain combines TRBV5-5 with TRBJ1-2; perhaps TRBD1 as D (5 bases). CDR3 length: 13 residues. Germline V lookup: CDR1 SGHKS, CDR2 YYEKEE (reference sequence). The ends were cut back, 1 base at V and 7 bases at J, with 11 bases in the middle. CDR3: CASSLKQASGYTF. The CDR3 nucleotides read TGTGCCAGCAGCTTGAAACAGGCCTCTGGCTACACCTTC.

The rearrangement links TRBV4-3 to TRBJ2-7; 7 nucleotides agree with TRBD2. Trimming at V came to 0 bases and at J to 3 bases, leaving 2 bases not matched to a gene. This CDR3 region has 14 residues. In germline, CDR1 is LGHNA, CDR2 YSLEER. The CDR3 sequence is CASSQDREGYEQYF. CDR3 DNA: TGCGCCAGCAGCCAAGATAGGGAGGGCTACGAGCAGTACTTC.

The chain uses TRBV6-5 and TRBJ1-2, with D perhaps TRBD1 (5 bases). V shed 6 bases and J shed 8 bases, with 13 bases lying between them. Germline-derived CDR1 and CDR2 are MNHEY and SVGAGI. This CDR3 has 12 residues. The CDR3 spells CASRGGAEGYTF. The CDR3 DNA sequence: TGTGCCAGCAGGGGGGGAGCCGAGGGCTACACCTTC.

V is TRBV9 and J is TRBJ2-1, with D perhaps TRBD1 (6 bases). CDR1 is SGDLS, CDR2 YYNGEE, per germline. The V end was cut by 7 bases, the J end by 3 bases, with 14 bases between. The CDR3 is 14 amino acids. DNA for the CDR3: TGTGCCAGCGGCCCGACAGGATTCTACAATGAGCAGTTCTTC. Translation gives CASGPTGFYNEQFF.

This rearrangement joins TRBV28 to TRBJ1-4, with a tentative D call TRBD1 (6 bases). Trimming cost V 3 bases and J 2 bases, with 16 bases left between them. The CDR3 is 17 residues long. Germline V gives CDR1 MDHEN, CDR2 SYDVKM. The CDR3 nucleotides read TGTGCCAGCAGTTTCGACCCGACAGGCCTTACTAATGAAAAACTGTTTTTT. Translated: CASSFDPTGLTNEKLFF. Looking up the rest from reference TRBV28 and TRBJ1-4 gives the full variable domain: DVKVTQSSRYLVKRTGEKVFLECVQDMDHENMFWYRQDPGLGLRLIYFSYDVKMKEKGDIPEGYSVSREKKERFSLILESASTNQTSMYLCASSFDPTGLTNEKLFFGSGTQLSVL.

This clone was detected only once. Within the sample, other DNA sequences also encode this same CDR3. This chain links TRBV25-1 with TRBJ2-3; 7 bases line up with TRBD1. The V gene end was trimmed by 3 bases and the J gene end by 0 bases; junction bases not matched to a gene: 6. The CDR3 spans 16 residues. Germline V gives CDR1 MGHDK, CDR2 SYGVNS. The CDR3 DNA sequence: TGTGCCAGCAGTGATTCTGACAGGGAGAGCACAGATACGCAGTATTTT. Translating it yields CASSDSDRESTDTQYF.

In this sample, this clone turned up a few times. The CDR3 loop reads CASKTSGAFYEQYF. CDR3 nucleotide sequence: TGTGCCAGCAAGACTAGCGGGGCTTTTTACGAGCAGTACTTC. The gene calls are TRBV27 and TRBJ2-7, with TRBD2 identical over 11 bases. The CDR3 loop spans 14 amino acids. V lost 7 bases to trimming and J lost 4 bases; unmatched junction nucleotides: 6. CDR1 is MNHEY and CDR2 is SMNVEV in the germline V gene (reference sequence).

The chain recombines TRBV5-1 with TRBJ2-3; possible D gene TRBD1, 6 bases. V lost 3 bases, J lost 0 bases, and 20 bases lay in between. The CDR3 is 18 residues long. Per germline, CDR1 SGHRS and CDR2 YFSETQ. The CDR3 loop is CASSSRDTETTSTDTQYF. The CDR3 nucleotides read TGCGCCAGCAGCTCACGGGACACAGAGACTACTAGCACAGATACGCAGTATTTT.

J is TRBJ2-3 and V is TRBV11-3; 12 bases align to TRBD1. Per germline, CDR1 SGHNT and CDR2 YENEEA. The CDR3 has 18 residues. Trimming cost V 5 bases and J 2 bases; bases outside gene matches: 11. The CDR3, as DNA: TGTGCCAGCAGCGCCTATCCGGGACAGGGGGCAATCACAGATACGCAGTATTTT. It is translated as CASSAYPGQGAITDTQYF.